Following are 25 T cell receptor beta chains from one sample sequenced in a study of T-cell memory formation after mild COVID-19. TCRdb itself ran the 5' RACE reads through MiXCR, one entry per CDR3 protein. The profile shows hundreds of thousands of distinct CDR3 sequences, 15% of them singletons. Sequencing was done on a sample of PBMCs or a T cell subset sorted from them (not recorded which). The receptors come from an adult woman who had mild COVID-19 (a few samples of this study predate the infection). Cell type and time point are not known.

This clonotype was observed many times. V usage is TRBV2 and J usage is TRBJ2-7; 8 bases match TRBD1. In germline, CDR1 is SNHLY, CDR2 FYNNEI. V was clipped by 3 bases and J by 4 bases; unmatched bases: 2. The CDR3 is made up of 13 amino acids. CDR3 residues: CASSEDRVYEQYF. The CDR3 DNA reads TGTGCCAGCAGTGAGGACAGGGTATACGAGCAGTACTTC. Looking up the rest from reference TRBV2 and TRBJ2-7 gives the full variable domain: EPEVTQTPSHQVTQMGQEVILRCVPISNHLYFYWYRQILGQKVEFLVSFYNNEISEKSEIFDDQFSVERPDGSNFTLKIRSTKLEDSAMYFCASSEDRVYEQYFGPGTRLTVT.

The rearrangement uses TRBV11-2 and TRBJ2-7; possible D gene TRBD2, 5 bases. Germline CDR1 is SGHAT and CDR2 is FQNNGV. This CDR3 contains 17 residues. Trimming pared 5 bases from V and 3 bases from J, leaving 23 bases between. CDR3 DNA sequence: TGTGCCAGCAGCCACCGGACTCGGAAAATCGTCGGCTACGAGCAGTACTTC. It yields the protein CASSHRTRKIVGYEQYF. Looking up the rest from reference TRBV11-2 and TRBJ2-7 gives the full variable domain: EAGVAQSPRYKIIEKRQSVAFWCNPISGHATLYWYQQILGQGPKLLIQFQNNGVVDDSQLPKDRFSAERLKGVDSTLKIQPAKLEDSAVYLCASSHRTRKIVGYEQYFGPGTRLTVT.

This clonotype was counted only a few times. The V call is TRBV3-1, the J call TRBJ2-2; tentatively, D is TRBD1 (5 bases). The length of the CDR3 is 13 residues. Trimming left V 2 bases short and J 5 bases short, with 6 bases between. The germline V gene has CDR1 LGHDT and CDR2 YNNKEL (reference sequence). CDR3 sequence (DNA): TGTGCCAGCAGCCAACAGGGAACCGGGGAGCTGTTTTTT. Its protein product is CASSQQGTGELFF.

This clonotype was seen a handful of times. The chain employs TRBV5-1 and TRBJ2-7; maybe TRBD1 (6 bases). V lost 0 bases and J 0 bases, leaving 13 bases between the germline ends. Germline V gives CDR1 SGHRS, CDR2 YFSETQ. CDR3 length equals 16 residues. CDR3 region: CASSLALAGASYEQYF. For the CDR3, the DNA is TGCGCCAGCAGCTTGGCCCTGGCAGGGGCCTCCTACGAGCAGTACTTC.

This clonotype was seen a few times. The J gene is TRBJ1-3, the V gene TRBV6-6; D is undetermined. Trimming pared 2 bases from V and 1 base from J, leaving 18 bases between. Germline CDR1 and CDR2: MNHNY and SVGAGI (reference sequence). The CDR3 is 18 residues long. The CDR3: CASSYRTEVVGSGNTIYF. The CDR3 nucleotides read TGTGCCAGCAGTTACCGTACAGAGGTTGTTGGGTCTGGAAACACCATATATTTT.

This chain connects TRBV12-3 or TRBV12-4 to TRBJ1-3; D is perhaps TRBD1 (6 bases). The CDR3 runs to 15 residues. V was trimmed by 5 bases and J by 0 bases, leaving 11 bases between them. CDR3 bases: TGTGCCAGCAGTCCTACAGGGAGCTCTGGAAACACCATATATTTT. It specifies CASSPTGSSGNTIYF.

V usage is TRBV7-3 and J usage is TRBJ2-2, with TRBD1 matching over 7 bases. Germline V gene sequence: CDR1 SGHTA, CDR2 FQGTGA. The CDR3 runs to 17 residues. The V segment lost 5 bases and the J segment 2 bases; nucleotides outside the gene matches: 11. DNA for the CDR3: TGTGCCAGCAGCCCAAGACCGGGACAGATCAACACCGGGGAGCTGTTTTTT. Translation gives CASSPRPGQINTGELFF.

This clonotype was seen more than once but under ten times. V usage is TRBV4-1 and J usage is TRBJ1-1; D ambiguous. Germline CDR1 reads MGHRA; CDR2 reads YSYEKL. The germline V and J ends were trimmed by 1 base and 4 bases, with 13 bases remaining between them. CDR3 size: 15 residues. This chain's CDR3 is CASSQVFRGGTEAFF. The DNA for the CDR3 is TGCGCCAGCAGCCAAGTTTTTCGGGGAGGCACTGAAGCTTTCTTT.

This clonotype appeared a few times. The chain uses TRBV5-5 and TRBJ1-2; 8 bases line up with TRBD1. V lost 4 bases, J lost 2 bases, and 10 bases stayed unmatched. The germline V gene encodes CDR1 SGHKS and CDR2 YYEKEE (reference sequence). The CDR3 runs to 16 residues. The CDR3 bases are TGTGCCAGCAGCCATCAGGGGGCGAGCCGGAACTATGGCTACACCTTC. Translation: CASSHQGASRNYGYTF.

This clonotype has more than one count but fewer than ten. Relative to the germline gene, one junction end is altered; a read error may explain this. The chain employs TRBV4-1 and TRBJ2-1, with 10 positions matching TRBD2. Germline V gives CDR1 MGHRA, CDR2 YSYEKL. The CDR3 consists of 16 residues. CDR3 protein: CVSSQVAGGMRNEQFF. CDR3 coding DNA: TGCGTCAGCAGCCAGGTAGCGGGGGGAATGAGGAATGAGCAGTTCTTC.

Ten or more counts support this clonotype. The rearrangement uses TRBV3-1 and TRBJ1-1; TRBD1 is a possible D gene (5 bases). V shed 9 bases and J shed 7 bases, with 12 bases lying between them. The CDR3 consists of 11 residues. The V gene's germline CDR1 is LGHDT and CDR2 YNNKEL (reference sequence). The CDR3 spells CASRGGVEAFF. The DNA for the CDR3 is TGTGCCAGTCGGGGGGGAGTTGAAGCTTTCTTT.

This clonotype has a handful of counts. This chain's CDR3 is CASSLVGGPGLNTEAFF. CDR3 nucleotide sequence: TGTGCCAGCAGCTTAGTTGGGGGGCCAGGCCTGAACACTGAAGCTTTCTTT. The rearrangement joins TRBV7-2 to TRBJ1-1; D is possibly TRBD1 (6 bases). Germline loops: CDR1 SGHTA, CDR2 FQGNSA. The CDR3 consists of 17 residues. Trimming pared 1 base from V and 0 bases from J, leaving 15 bases between.

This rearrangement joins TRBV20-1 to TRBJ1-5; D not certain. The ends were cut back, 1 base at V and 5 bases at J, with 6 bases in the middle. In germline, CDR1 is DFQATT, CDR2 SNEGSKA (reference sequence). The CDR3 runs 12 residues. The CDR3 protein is CSARGGHQPQHF. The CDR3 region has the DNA TGCAGTGCTAGAGGGGGTCATCAGCCCCAGCATTTT.

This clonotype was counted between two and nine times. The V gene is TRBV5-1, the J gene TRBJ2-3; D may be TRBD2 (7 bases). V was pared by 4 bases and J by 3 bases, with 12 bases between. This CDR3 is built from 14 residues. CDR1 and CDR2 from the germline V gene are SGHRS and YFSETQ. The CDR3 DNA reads TGCGCCAGCAGCCCGGCGGGGGCAACAGATACGCAGTATTTT. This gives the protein CASSPAGATDTQYF.

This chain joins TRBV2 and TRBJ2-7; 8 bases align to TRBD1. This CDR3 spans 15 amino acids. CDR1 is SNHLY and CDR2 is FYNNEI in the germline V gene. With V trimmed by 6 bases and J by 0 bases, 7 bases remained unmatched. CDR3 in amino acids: CASRPGQAISYEQYF. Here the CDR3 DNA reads TGTGCCAGCAGGCCGGGACAGGCAATCTCCTACGAGCAGTACTTC.

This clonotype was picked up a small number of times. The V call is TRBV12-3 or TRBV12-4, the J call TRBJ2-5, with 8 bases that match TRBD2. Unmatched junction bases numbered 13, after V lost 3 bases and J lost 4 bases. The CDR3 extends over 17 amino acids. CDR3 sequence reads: CASSFGMVAGWGETQYF. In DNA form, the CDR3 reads TGTGCCAGCAGTTTCGGAATGGTAGCGGGGTGGGGAGAGACCCAGTACTTC.

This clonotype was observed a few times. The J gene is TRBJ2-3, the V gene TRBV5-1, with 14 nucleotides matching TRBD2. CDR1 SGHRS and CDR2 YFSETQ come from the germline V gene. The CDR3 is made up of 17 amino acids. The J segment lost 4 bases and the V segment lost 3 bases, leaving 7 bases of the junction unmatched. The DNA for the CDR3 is TGCGCCAGCAGCTCGACGACTAGCGGGGGGGCATCAGATACGCAGTATTTT. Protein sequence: CASSSTTSGGASDTQYF.

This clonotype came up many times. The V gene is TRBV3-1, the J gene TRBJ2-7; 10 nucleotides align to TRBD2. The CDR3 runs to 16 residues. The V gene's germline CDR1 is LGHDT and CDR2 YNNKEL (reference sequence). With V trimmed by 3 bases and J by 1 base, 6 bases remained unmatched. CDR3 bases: TGTGCCAGCAGCCACGGAGCGGGGGGGGTGTCCTACGAGCAGTACTTC. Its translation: CASSHGAGGVSYEQYF.

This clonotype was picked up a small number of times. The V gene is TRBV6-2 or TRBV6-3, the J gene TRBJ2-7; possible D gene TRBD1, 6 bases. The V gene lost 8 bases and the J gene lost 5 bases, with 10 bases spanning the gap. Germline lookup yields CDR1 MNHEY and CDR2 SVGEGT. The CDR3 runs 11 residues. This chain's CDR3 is CASGQTHEQYF. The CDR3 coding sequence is TGTGCCAGCGGACAGACTCACGAGCAGTACTTC.

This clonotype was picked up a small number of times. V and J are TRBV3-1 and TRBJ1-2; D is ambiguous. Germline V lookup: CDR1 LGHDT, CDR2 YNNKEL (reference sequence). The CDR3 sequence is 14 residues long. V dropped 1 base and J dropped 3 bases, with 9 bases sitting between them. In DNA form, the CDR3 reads TGTGCCAGCAGCCAAGCGGGCAGCTACTATGGCTACACCTTC. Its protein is CASSQAGSYYGYTF.

CDR3 sequence reads: CASSQATVWENEKLFF. CDR3 bases: TGTGCCAGCAGCCAGGCGACAGTTTGGGAGAATGAAAAACTGTTTTTT. The rearrangement links TRBV5-6 to TRBJ1-4, with D tentatively TRBD1 (5 bases). The CDR3 spans 16 residues. The V end was cut by 4 bases, the J end by 5 bases, with 18 bases between. CDR1 SGHDT and CDR2 YYEEEE come from the germline V gene.

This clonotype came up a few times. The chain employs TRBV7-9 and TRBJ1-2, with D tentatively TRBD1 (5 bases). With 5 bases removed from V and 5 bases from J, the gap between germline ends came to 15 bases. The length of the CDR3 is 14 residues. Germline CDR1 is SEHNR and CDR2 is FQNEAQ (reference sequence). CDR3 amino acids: CASSRLAGSYGYTF. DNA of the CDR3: TGTGCCAGCAGCCGACTCGCAGGGTCTTATGGCTACACCTTC.

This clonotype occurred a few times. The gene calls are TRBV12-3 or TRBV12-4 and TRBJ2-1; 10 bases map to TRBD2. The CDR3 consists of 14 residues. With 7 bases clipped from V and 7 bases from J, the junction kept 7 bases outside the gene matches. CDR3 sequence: CASTLGTSVNEQFF. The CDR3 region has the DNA TGTGCCAGCACCCTCGGGACTAGCGTAAATGAGCAGTTCTTC.

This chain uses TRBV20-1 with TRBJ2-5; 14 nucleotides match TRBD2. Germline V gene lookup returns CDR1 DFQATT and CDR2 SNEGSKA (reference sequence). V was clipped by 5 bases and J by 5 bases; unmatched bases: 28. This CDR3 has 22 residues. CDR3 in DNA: TGCAGTGCTTTCTTAGCTCCGGGACAGGGTTTCGGACTAGCGGGAGGTCTCGAGACCCAGTACTTC. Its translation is CSAFLAPGQGFGLAGGLETQYF.

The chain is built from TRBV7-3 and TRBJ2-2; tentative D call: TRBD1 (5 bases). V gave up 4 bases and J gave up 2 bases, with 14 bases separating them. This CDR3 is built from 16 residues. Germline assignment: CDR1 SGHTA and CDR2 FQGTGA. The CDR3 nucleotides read TGTGCCAGCAGCTCAAGGATAGGGGAAAACACCGGGGAGCTGTTTTTT. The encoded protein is CASSSRIGENTGELFF.